These 27 T cell receptor beta chains were sequenced from one sample in a study of T cell repertoires in cytomegalovirus infection (dated by TCRdb to about 2019). The treatment or condition label of this sample denotes: in vitro stimulation with specific CMV peptide epitopes to enrich CMV-specific T cells. This sample was sequenced with an Illumina HiSeq 1500. TCRdb redid the processing of the public reads, applying fastp at Q25 and MiXCR, and retained in-frame beta chains. Each entry is one CDR3 protein sequence, shown with its most common DNA and genes. The sample table contains 300,000 to 400,000 distinct CDR3 sequences; only one count was recorded for about 29% of them. The ten most abundant clones make up 20% of the sample. Their antigens are not known. The sequences come from cultured PBMCs, collected from culture after CMV antigen stimulation. These receptors all stem from a human donor in good health (CMV status not recorded). Some clones in this sample may be carry-over from other donors' samples.

In this sample, this clonotype turned up a few times. The chain employs TRBV4-2 and TRBJ2-5; weak D call: TRBD2 (7 bases). V dropped 5 bases and J dropped 1 base, with 14 bases sitting between them. Germline V CDR1 and CDR2: LGHNA, YNFKEQ. The CDR3 is made up of 15 amino acids. CDR3 in DNA: TGTGCCAGCAGCACCCATGGGGGGGCCCAAGAGACCCAGTACTTC. Encoded protein: CASSTHGGAQETQYF.

The chain uses TRBV12-3 or TRBV12-4 and TRBJ2-2; possible D gene TRBD2, 5 bases. This CDR3 contains 14 residues. V was pared by 7 bases and J by 5 bases, with 14 bases between. In DNA, the CDR3 is TGTGCCAGCAAGGATGAGAGGGAGACCGGGGAGCTGTTTTTT. Protein sequence: CASKDERETGELFF.

Written as DNA, the CDR3 is TGTGCCAGACCCGGGACAGACTACGAGCAGTACTTC. It codes for CARPGTDYEQYF. The V call is TRBV10-3, the J call TRBJ2-7, with 7 bases fitting TRBD1. Germline trimming cut 10 bases from V and 3 bases from J; bases unmatched to any gene: 6. CDR1 is ENHRY and CDR2 is SYGVKD in the germline V gene. The length of the CDR3 is 12 residues.

The chain carries TRBV2 and TRBJ1-2; 9 bases fit TRBD1. V lost 7 bases and J lost 0; bases outside the gene matches: 3. The CDR3 runs to 14 residues. CDR1 SNHLY and CDR2 FYNNEI come from the germline V gene. The CDR3, as DNA: TGTGCCAGCAATACAGGGGGCCCTAACTATGGCTACACCTTC. Protein product: CASNTGGPNYGYTF.

This clonotype has just a few counts. The V call is TRBV6-1, the J call TRBJ1-5; 8 bases agree with TRBD1. V dropped 3 bases and J dropped 6; count of bases not matched to a gene: 10. Germline CDR1 and CDR2: MNHNS and SASEGT. CDR3 length equals 16 residues. The chain's CDR3 is CASSEAIQGAGQPQHF. The CDR3 region has the DNA TGTGCCAGCAGTGAGGCAATTCAGGGGGCTGGTCAGCCCCAGCATTTT.

The chain uses TRBV7-6 and TRBJ2-1; 14 bases are a match to TRBD2. Trimming removed 4 bases from V and 3 bases from J; junction bases left unmatched: 20. The CDR3 is made up of 22 amino acids. Germline V lookup: CDR1 SGHVS, CDR2 FNYEAQ. CDR3 region: CASSYALGGTSGGQSRYNEQFF. The DNA for the CDR3 is TGTGCCAGCAGCTACGCACTAGGAGGGACTAGCGGGGGCCAAAGCCGCTACAATGAGCAGTTCTTC.

This sequence joins TRBV7-7 and TRBJ2-1; D is unresolved. The length of the CDR3 is 14 residues. Germline V gives CDR1 SSHAT, CDR2 FNYEAQ (reference sequence). Here the CDR3 DNA reads TGTGCTAGTGAATGGGTCCGAACCTACAATGAGCAGTTCTTC. Protein: CASEWVRTYNEQFF. Variable domain in full (rest from reference TRBV7-7 and TRBJ2-1): GAGVSQSPRYKVTKRGQDVTLRCDPISSHATLYWYQQALGQGPEFLTYFNYEAQPDKSGLPSDRFSAERPEGSISTLTIQRTEQRDSAMYRCASEWVRTYNEQFFGPGTRLTVL.

The V call is TRBV24-1, the J call TRBJ1-1; TRBD1 matches 10 bases. The CDR3 has 14 residues. CDR1 and CDR2 from the germline V gene are KGHDR and SFDVKD. Losses at the gene ends were 7 bases for V and 2 bases for J; bases not matched to a gene: 3. DNA of the CDR3: TGTGCCACCAGGAGGACAGGGGGTAACACTGAAGCTTTCTTT. Its translation: CATRRTGGNTEAFF.

Many counts were recorded for this clonotype. The V call is TRBV12-3 or TRBV12-4, the J call TRBJ2-7; weak D call: TRBD2 (7 bases). V was cut by 10 bases and J by 1 base, with 17 bases left in between. CDR3 length: 14 amino acids. CDR3 in amino acids: CATSAGGLSYEQYF. The DNA for the CDR3 is TGTGCCACCTCAGCCGGGGGGCTATCCTACGAGCAGTACTTC.

The chain recombines TRBV5-4 with TRBJ2-5; the D is unclear. CDR1 is SGHNT, CDR2 YYREEE, per germline (reference sequence). V was pared by 4 bases and J by 2 bases, with 12 bases between. CDR3 length: 14 amino acids. In nucleotides, the CDR3 is TGTGCCAGCAGCCTGCCAAGTATTCAAGAGACCCAGTACTTC. Protein sequence: CASSLPSIQETQYF.

The chain combines TRBV9 with TRBJ2-5; TRBD1 aligns across 11 bases. The junction had 7 bases not matched to a gene; V was cut back by 3 bases and J by 6 bases. Germline V lookup: CDR1 SGDLS, CDR2 YYNGEE. The CDR3 covers 15 residues. The CDR3 sequence: CASSAGQGDMKTQYF. The CDR3 DNA follows: TGTGCCAGCAGCGCGGGACAGGGGGATATGAAGACCCAGTACTTC. The variable domain in full, with the rest retrieved from reference TRBV9 and TRBJ2-5, is DSGVTQTPKHLITATGQRVTLRCSPRSGDLSVYWYQQSLDQGLQFLIQYYNGEERAKGNILERFSAQQFPDLHSELNLSSLELGDSALYFCASSAGQGDMKTQYFGPGTRLLVL.

This sequence joins TRBV4-1 and TRBJ2-1; 12 bases are a match to TRBD2. V shed 2 bases, J shed 7 bases, and the junction held 6 bases outside the gene matches. Germline V gene lookup returns CDR1 MGHRA and CDR2 YSYEKL. The CDR3 is 16 residues long. CDR3 sequence reads: CASSQPTSGSSNEQFF. CDR3 in DNA: TGCGCCAGCAGCCAACCGACTAGCGGGAGTTCGAATGAGCAGTTCTTC.

V is TRBV6-1 and J is TRBJ2-3; TRBD2 might be the D (5 bases). V lost 0 bases, J lost 6 bases, and 10 bases lay in between. The CDR3 covers 14 residues. Per germline, CDR1 MNHNS and CDR2 SASEGT. CDR3 residues: CASSEAPPGDTQYF. The DNA of the CDR3 is TGTGCCAGCAGTGAAGCCCCTCCGGGGGATACGCAGTATTTT.

V is TRBV19 and J is TRBJ2-6; no reliable D call. Trimming left V 1 base short and J 4 bases short, with 2 bases between. The germline V gene encodes CDR1 LNHDA and CDR2 SQIVND (reference sequence). The CDR3 covers 13 residues. Here the CDR3 DNA reads TGTGCCAGTAGTATAGCCGGGGCCAACGTCCTGACTTTC. Protein sequence: CASSIAGANVLTF.

This clonotype was observed at least ten times. The genes are TRBV7-2 and TRBJ1-2; TRBD1 aligns across 8 bases. The CDR3 consists of 16 residues. The V gene end was trimmed by 5 bases and the J gene end by 3 bases; junction bases not matched to a gene: 11. In germline, CDR1 is SGHTA, CDR2 FQGNSA. The CDR3: CASSLLTGGGDYGYTF. CDR3 coding DNA: TGTGCCAGCAGCCTGTTAACAGGGGGAGGTGACTATGGCTACACCTTC.

The V gene is TRBV6-5, the J gene TRBJ2-1; tentative D call: TRBD2 (6 bases). The CDR3 totals 15 residues. The germline V and J ends were trimmed by 0 bases and 6 bases, with 12 bases remaining between them. Germline values: CDR1 MNHEY, CDR2 SVGAGI. CDR3 DNA sequence: TGTGCCAGCAGTTACTCGGGCGGGGTGGGCAATGAGCAGTTCTTC. Amino acid sequence: CASSYSGGVGNEQFF.

In its sample, this clonotype was seen a few times. This rearrangement joins TRBV10-2 to TRBJ1-5, with no clear D. Germline CDR1 WSHSY, CDR2 SAAADI. The CDR3 sequence is 14 residues long. The ends were cut back, 2 bases at V and 7 bases at J, with 12 bases in the middle. This chain's CDR3 is CASSERSAGQPQHF. The CDR3, as DNA: TGCGCCAGCAGTGAGCGGTCAGCCGGGCAGCCCCAGCATTTT.

This clonotype was seen a few times. This sequence joins TRBV27 and TRBJ2-1; D is unclear. Germline-derived CDR1 and CDR2 are MNHEY and SMNVEV (reference sequence). V shed 5 bases and J shed 0 bases, with 14 bases lying between them. This CDR3 is built from 16 residues. The CDR3 bases are TGTGCCAGCAGTCCCACCGACTGGTACTCCTACAATGAGCAGTTCTTC. Protein product: CASSPTDWYSYNEQFF.

This clonotype was observed a few times. This rearrangement joins TRBV9 to TRBJ1-2, with D possibly being TRBD1 (5 bases). CDR3 size: 15 residues. The germline V gene encodes CDR1 SGDLS and CDR2 YYNGEE. V gave up 2 bases and J gave up 4 bases, with 15 bases separating them. CDR3 region: CASSVAGTRGYGYTF. The CDR3 DNA reads TGTGCCAGCAGCGTTGCAGGGACTCGTGGCTATGGCTACACCTTC.

This clonotype was detected once. One end of the junction fails to match germline, which may point to a read error. CDR3 protein: CASSSTGGAVF. The CDR3, as DNA: TGTGCCAGCAGCTCGACAGGGGGCGCCGTCTTT. The V call is TRBV7-3, the J call TRBJ1-1; 10 nucleotides line up with TRBD1. The germline V gene encodes CDR1 SGHTA and CDR2 FQGTGA. This CDR3 has 11 residues.

This clonotype appeared a single time. The CDR3 here is CSARATGGYNEQFF. The CDR3 DNA reads TGCAGTGCTAGAGCGACAGGGGGGTACAATGAGCAGTTCTTC. The chain uses TRBV20-1 and TRBJ2-1, with 9 bases lining up with TRBD1. Germline values: CDR1 DFQATT, CDR2 SNEGSKA (reference sequence). This CDR3 comprises 14 residues. V dropped 1 base and J dropped 4; count of bases not matched to a gene: 2.

The V and J genes are TRBV19 and TRBJ1-1; D may be TRBD1 (5 bases). The CDR3 covers 15 residues. Germline assignment: CDR1 LNHDA and CDR2 SQIVND (reference sequence). V lost 7 bases and J 5 bases, leaving 20 bases between the germline ends. This CDR3 is CASNFRDPRRTEAFF. The CDR3 nucleotides are TGTGCCAGTAATTTCCGGGACCCTAGAAGGACTGAAGCTTTCTTT.

J is TRBJ1-2 and V is TRBV9; D not resolved. From germline, CDR1 is SGDLS and CDR2 YYNGEE. Trimming took 0 bases from V and 0 from J, leaving 15 bases between them. This CDR3 has 17 amino acids. The DNA of the CDR3 is TGTGCCAGCAGCGTAGACCCTTGGGGTCAATCTAACTATGGCTACACCTTC. Its protein is CASSVDPWGQSNYGYTF.

This clonotype was recorded a few times. The J gene is TRBJ1-1, the V gene TRBV6-2 or TRBV6-3; D possibly corresponds to TRBD1 (6 bases). V lost 6 bases and J lost 1, with 18 bases in between. Germline V lookup: CDR1 MNHEY, CDR2 SVGEGT. The CDR3 sequence is 16 residues long. The chain's CDR3 is CASSPGHPFRNTEAFF. In DNA form, the CDR3 reads TGTGCCAGCAGCCCGGGACACCCATTCAGGAACACTGAAGCTTTCTTT.

This rearrangement joins TRBV7-2 to TRBJ2-1, with 7 bases identical to TRBD2. CDR1 is SGHTA, CDR2 FQGNSA, per germline. The CDR3 contains 15 residues. Trimming cost V 6 bases and J 9 bases; bases outside gene matches: 14. CDR3 sequence: CASSPRREKNSEQFF. The CDR3 nucleotides read TGTGCCAGCAGTCCCCGGCGGGAGAAAAACAGTGAGCAGTTCTTC. Complete variable domain (other parts from reference TRBV7-2 and TRBJ2-1): GAGVSQSPSNKVTEKGKDVELRCDPISGHTALYWYRQSLGQGLEFLIYFQGNSAPDKSGLPSDRFSAERTGGSVSTLTIQRTQQEDSAVYLCASSPRREKNSEQFFGPGTRLTVL.

The rearrangement joins TRBV12-3 or TRBV12-4 to TRBJ2-5; 10 nucleotides line up with TRBD2. V shed 2 bases, J shed 5 bases, and the junction held 8 bases outside the gene matches. The CDR3 is 16 residues long. CDR3 sequence: CASSLRLAGAGETQYF. The CDR3 DNA follows: TGTGCCAGCAGTTTAAGGCTAGCGGGGGCAGGGGAGACCCAGTACTTC.

This clonotype came up many times. The chain carries TRBV7-2 and TRBJ2-5, with D unclear. Germline assignment: CDR1 SGHTA and CDR2 FQGNSA. This CDR3 contains 13 residues. V lost 7 bases to trimming and J lost 5 bases, with 14 bases between them. CDR3 sequence (DNA): TGTGCCAGCAACTTGCAGCCCCGTGAGACCCAGTACTTC. Protein product: CASNLQPRETQYF.